The 7 T cell receptor beta chains reported below all come from one sample, sequenced in a study of shared clonotypes between healthy human individuals. Positively selected for CCR7, the CD45RO-negative cells used as naive CD8 cells excluded terminally differentiated effector memory CD45RA+ cells. TCRdb's table, derived via immunoSEQ multiplex PCR, lists solely in-frame clones and lacks some. The sample contains 2 million to 2.5 million clones, about 95% of which appear only once. Sequenced input: naive CD8+ T cells sorted from blood. These receptor sequences come from a man between 18 and 35 years old in good health.

This chain uses TRBV6-1 with TRBJ2-7, with 8 bases fitting TRBD2. V dropped 2 bases and J dropped 2; count of bases not matched to a gene: 5. Germline CDR1 MNHNS, CDR2 SASEGT. The length of the CDR3 is 15 residues. CDR3 DNA: TGTGCCAGCAGTGAAACCAGGACTAGCACCTACGAGCAGTACTTC. Protein product: CASSETRTSTYEQYF.

This rearrangement joins TRBV29-1 to TRBJ2-1; tentative D call: TRBD2 (6 bases). The CDR3 has 13 residues. Germline CDR1 SQVTM, CDR2 ANQGSEA. The V and J ends lost 4 bases and 7 bases respectively, with 14 bases between them. The chain's CDR3 is CSVAVAVNNEQFF. DNA of the CDR3: TGCAGCGTTGCCGTAGCGGTTAATAATGAGCAGTTCTTC.

Here the CDR3 reads CASSQEYAGPTYEQYF. The DNA of the CDR3 is TGCGCCAGCAGCCAAGAATACGCAGGGCCCACCTACGAGCAGTACTTC. This chain uses TRBV4-1 with TRBJ2-7; perhaps TRBD1 as D (5 bases). Germline V gene sequence: CDR1 MGHRA, CDR2 YSYEKL. The V end was cut by 0 bases, the J end by 2 bases, with 14 bases between. The CDR3 is 16 residues long.

The chain joins TRBV11-2 to TRBJ2-1; D remains ambiguous. CDR3 length: 13 residues. The germline CDR1 and CDR2 sequences are SGHAT and FQNNGV. V lost 5 bases and J 4 bases, leaving 9 bases between the germline ends. The CDR3 reads CASSQADYNEQFF. As DNA, the CDR3 is TGTGCCAGCAGCCAGGCAGATTACAATGAGCAGTTCTTC.

The chain links TRBV4-3 to TRBJ2-5, with 12 nucleotides matching TRBD2. This CDR3 is 16 amino acids long. V lost 2 bases and J lost 2; bases outside the gene matches: 3. Germline V CDR1 and CDR2: LGHNA, YSLEER. Here the CDR3 reads CASSQIGTSGQETQYF. The DNA of the CDR3 is TGCGCCAGCAGCCAAATAGGGACTAGCGGGCAAGAGACCCAGTACTTC.

The J gene is TRBJ2-7, the V gene TRBV7-9, with no clear D. Trimming took 5 bases from V and 0 from J, leaving 14 bases between them. The CDR3 spans 15 residues. The germline V gene encodes CDR1 SEHNR and CDR2 FQNEAQ (reference sequence). The CDR3 region has the DNA TGTGCCAGCAGCCCAAACTACCCGAGCTCCTACGAGCAGTACTTC. Protein sequence: CASSPNYPSSYEQYF. Based on the CDR3 plus reference TRBV7-9 and TRBJ2-7, the full variable domain is DTGVSQNPRHKITKRGQNVTFRCDPISEHNRLYWYRQTLGQGPEFLTYFQNEAQLEKSRLLSDRFSAERPKGSFSTLEIQRTEQGDSAMYLCASSPNYPSSYEQYFGPGTRLTVT.

This chain links TRBV28 with TRBJ2-1, with TRBD1 matching 8 bases. V gave up 5 bases and J gave up 7 bases; unmatched junction bases: 16. CDR3 length: 17 residues. In germline, CDR1 is MDHEN, CDR2 SYDVKM. DNA of the CDR3: TGTGCCAGCAGTGCGTCCCCCCGACAGGGGAGTTGGAATGAGCAGTTCTTC. Amino acids: CASSASPRQGSWNEQFF.